Shown below are 26 T cell receptor beta chains from a single sample sequenced in a study of read filtering for tumor transcriptome and immune sequencing. Molecular barcoded adaptors covering alpha/delta and beta/gamma chains were used on roughly 400 ng RNA. A single record per CDR3 protein comes from TCRdb applying MiXCR to the reads. The sample contains some 140,000 distinct CDR3 sequences, 13% of which appear only once. The specimen sequenced was a population of CD138-negative cells sorted from bone marrow. The receptors were sampled from a donor at least 40 years old with multiple myeloma.

V usage is TRBV24-1 and J usage is TRBJ2-6; D gene unclear. This CDR3 comprises 16 residues. The germline V gene encodes CDR1 KGHDR and CDR2 SFDVKD. Trimming left V 2 bases short and J 0 bases short, with 7 bases between. The DNA of the CDR3 is TGTGCCACCAGTGATTCGAGTTCCTCTGGGGCCAACGTCCTGACTTTC. Its protein product is CATSDSSSSGANVLTF.

The table lists this clonotype with many counts. The rearrangement uses TRBV20-1 and TRBJ2-7; possibly TRBD1 for D (5 bases). This CDR3 is 12 amino acids long. The germline V gene encodes CDR1 DFQATT and CDR2 SNEGSKA (reference sequence). The germline V and J ends were trimmed by 5 bases and 1 base, with 9 bases remaining between them. DNA of the CDR3: TGCAGTGCTCAGGGATCATCCTACGAGCAGTACTTC. It encodes CSAQGSSYEQYF.

This clonotype was counted ten times or more. The chain joins TRBV3-1 to TRBJ2-3; tentatively, D is TRBD1 (5 bases). The CDR3 has 18 amino acids. The germline CDR1 and CDR2 sequences are LGHDT and YNNKEL (reference sequence). Trimming stripped 0 bases from V and 2 bases from J, with 18 bases between. As DNA, the CDR3 is TGTGCCAGCAGCCAAGAACAGGAGCCCAGGACATTCACAGATACGCAGTATTTT. It specifies CASSQEQEPRTFTDTQYF.

Comment on this clonotype: This clone may be a read error of a much larger clone one base away. This sequence joins TRBV20-1 and TRBJ1-2; D is unclear. CDR1 is DFQATT, CDR2 SNEGSKA, per germline (reference sequence). The length of the CDR3 is 12 residues. The CDR3 reads CSAETLNYGCTF. CDR3 nucleotide sequence: TGCAGTGCTGAGACACTGAACTATGGCTGCACCTTC.

The rearrangement uses TRBV24-1 and TRBJ2-1; D not certain. Per germline, CDR1 KGHDR and CDR2 SFDVKD. The CDR3 has 17 amino acids. Trimming took 0 bases from V and 1 from J, leaving 12 bases between them. This CDR3 is CATSDLPKTGSYNEQFF. CDR3 DNA: TGTGCCACCAGTGATTTGCCTAAGACTGGGTCCTACAATGAGCAGTTCTTC.

For this clonotype: A single base separates this from a much larger clone, so it may be a read error. V and J are TRBV25-1 and TRBJ1-1; 7 bases are a match to TRBD1. Unmatched junction bases numbered 7, after V lost 8 bases and J lost 1 base. CDR1 and CDR2 from the germline V gene are MGHDK and SYGVNS. The CDR3 spans 14 residues. Written as DNA, the CDR3 is TGTGCCAGCTGTCGCCAGGGGGGGAACACTGAAGCTTTCTTT. Translation gives CASCRQGGNTEAFF.

In its sample, this clonotype was seen many times. The V gene is TRBV20-1, the J gene TRBJ1-5, with D maybe TRBD1 (5 bases). CDR3 length: 14 amino acids. The germline V and J ends were trimmed by 6 bases and 6 bases, with 18 bases remaining between them. Germline V gene sequence: CDR1 DFQATT, CDR2 SNEGSKA (reference sequence). The CDR3: CSALSGAGFQPQHF. CDR3 nucleotide sequence: TGCAGTGCCCTCAGTGGGGCAGGGTTTCAGCCCCAGCATTTT.

This clonotype occurred a few times. Germline and junction disagree at one end, which may indicate a read error. The genes are TRBV5-1 and TRBJ2-2, with D maybe TRBD2 (5 bases). The CDR3 is 14 amino acids. In germline, CDR1 is SGHRS, CDR2 YFSETQ. The CDR3 coding sequence is TGCGCCAGCAGCATAGCCTCGGCGGACGGGGAGCTGTCTTTT. Protein sequence: CASSIASADGELSF. The full variable domain, rest sourced from reference TRBV5-1 and TRBJ2-2, is KAGVTQTPRYLIKTRGQQVTLSCSPISGHRSVSWYQQTPGQGLQFLFEYFSETQRNKGNFPGRFSGRQFSNSRSEMNVSTLELGDSALYLCASSIASADGELSFGEGSRLTVL.

This clonotype was seen ten or more times. V usage is TRBV12-3 or TRBV12-4 and J usage is TRBJ1-5; D gene uncertain. CDR3 size: 13 residues. V lost 6 bases and J lost 2, with 8 bases in between. Here the CDR3 reads CASRQSGNQPQHF. The CDR3 DNA reads TGTGCCAGCAGGCAATCTGGCAATCAGCCCCAGCATTTT.

About this clonotype: One base away lies a much larger clone, so this may be a sequencing read error. The rearrangement uses TRBV28 and TRBJ2-1; no clear D gene. Trimming removed 4 bases from V and 9 bases from J, with 13 bases in between. Germline values: CDR1 MDHEN, CDR2 SYDVKM. CDR3 length equals 13 residues. The CDR3 spells CASSSSEQTEQFF. The CDR3 DNA reads TGTGCCAGCAGTTCTTCAGAACAGACTGAGCAGTTCTTC.

There are many counts of this clonotype. The chain links TRBV20-1 to TRBJ2-7, with 7 nucleotides matching TRBD1. The junction had 11 bases not matched to a gene; V was cut back by 4 bases and J by 2 bases. The CDR3 consists of 15 residues. Germline-derived CDR1 and CDR2 are DFQATT and SNEGSKA (reference sequence). The chain's CDR3 is CSANNDRVSTYEQYF. The CDR3 DNA is TGCAGTGCTAACAACGACAGGGTCTCCACCTACGAGCAGTACTTC.

The chain carries TRBV21-1 and TRBJ1-1; TRBD1, as called in the table, went unchecked against the DNA. TRBV21-1 is listed as a pseudogene. The CDR3 has 15 residues. This CDR3 reads CASSKARGPNTEAFF. DNA for the CDR3: TGTGCCAGCAGCAAAGCGAGGGGACCGAACACTGAAGCTTTCTTT.

At least ten counts were recorded for this clonotype. This chain joins TRBV27 and TRBJ2-3; possibly TRBD2 for D (5 bases). Germline assignment: CDR1 MNHEY and CDR2 SMNVEV (reference sequence). V shed 6 bases and J shed 0 bases, with 16 bases lying between them. CDR3 size: 16 residues. The CDR3 bases are TGTGCCAGCAGCTTAGGTGGGGAGACTAGCACAGATACGCAGTATTTT. This sequence encodes CASSLGGETSTDTQYF.

This clonotype was observed many times. This sequence joins TRBV11-1 and TRBJ2-1; 13 bases map to TRBD2. Germline V gives CDR1 SGHAT, CDR2 FQDESV (reference sequence). CDR3 length: 20 amino acids. V lost 4 bases to trimming and J lost 10 bases; unmatched junction nucleotides: 22. CDR3 protein: CASSSSLGTSGKPGFGEQFF. In DNA, the CDR3 is TGTGCCAGCAGCTCTTCGCTCGGGACTAGCGGGAAACCGGGGTTTGGAGAGCAGTTCTTC.

This clonotype was detected ten times or more. V is TRBV7-2 and J is TRBJ2-7, with 12 nucleotides matching TRBD2. J was trimmed by 4 bases and V by 6 bases; bases with no gene match: 10. The CDR3 extends over 16 amino acids. Germline CDR1 and CDR2: SGHTA and FQGNSA. Written as DNA, the CDR3 is TGTGCCAGCAGTTTTAGAAGGCTAGCGGGAGGGTACGAGCAGTACTTC. It specifies CASSFRRLAGGYEQYF.

CDR3 DNA: TGCAGTGCCTCCAGGGGGCGCGGGGTTCAGCCCCAGCATTTT. This gives the protein CSASRGRGVQPQHF. The chain recombines TRBV20-1 with TRBJ1-5, with 8 bases that match TRBD1. The J segment lost 6 bases and the V segment lost 6 bases, leaving 10 bases of the junction unmatched. CDR3 length: 14 amino acids. CDR1 is DFQATT and CDR2 is SNEGSKA in the germline V gene (reference sequence).

Notes on this clonotype: This clone may be a read error of a much larger clone one base away. The V call is TRBV6-5, the J call TRBJ2-2; D call uncertain. Per the germline V gene, CDR1 is MNHEY and CDR2 is SVGAGI. The CDR3 is 15 amino acids. V was trimmed by 4 bases and J by 4 bases, leaving 13 bases between them. The CDR3: CASSWSFGVTGELFF. In DNA, the CDR3 is TGTGCCAGCAGTTGGAGTTTCGGCGTCACCGGGGAGCTGTTTTTT.

This clonotype was observed at least ten times. This chain joins TRBV9 and TRBJ2-1, with TRBD2 identical over 11 bases. The CDR3 is 18 residues long. V lost 0 bases, J lost 3 bases, and 8 bases stayed unmatched. Germline loops: CDR1 SGDLS, CDR2 YYNGEE. Here the CDR3 DNA reads TGTGCCAGCAGCGTAGCTCCTAGCGGGAGGACCGGCTACAATGAGCAGTTCTTC. Amino acid sequence: CASSVAPSGRTGYNEQFF.

This clonotype has a handful of counts. The chain has TRBV19 and TRBJ2-5; weak D call: TRBD2 (5 bases). Germline V gene lookup returns CDR1 LNHDA and CDR2 SQIVND (reference sequence). The ends were cut back, 7 bases at V and 4 bases at J, with 19 bases in the middle. The CDR3 runs to 15 residues. The CDR3 is CASNGRAKHTETQYF. The CDR3 nucleotides read TGTGCCAGTAATGGGCGGGCCAAACATACAGAGACCCAGTACTTC.

This clonotype was seen many times. The rearrangement links TRBV6-5 to TRBJ2-3, with D perhaps matching TRBD2 (6 bases). CDR3 length: 17 residues. The germline CDR1 and CDR2 sequences are MNHEY and SVGAGI. Trimming removed 2 bases at V and 1 base at J, with 16 bases between. As DNA, the CDR3 is TGTGCCAGCAGTTACGAGGGGTTCGGGGGTGGCACAGATACGCAGTATTTT. Encoded protein: CASSYEGFGGGTDTQYF.

This clonotype showed up many times. The CDR3 DNA reads TGTGCCAGCAGAAAAACGGACACTCACACTGAAGCTTTCTTT. Residues: CASRKTDTHTEAFF. This chain joins TRBV12-3 or TRBV12-4 and TRBJ1-1; TRBD1 is a possible D gene (5 bases). V was clipped by 6 bases and J by 3 bases, with 14 bases between them. This CDR3 comprises 14 residues.

The rearrangement uses TRBV13 and TRBJ1-2, with no clear D. The CDR3 is 14 residues long. V gave up 5 bases and J gave up 4 bases, with 14 bases separating them. CDR1 is PRHDT and CDR2 is FYEKMQ in the germline V gene (reference sequence). In DNA form, the CDR3 reads TGTGCCAGCAGCCCCCGGGAGCCTGTCTATGGCTACACCTTC. Its translation is CASSPREPVYGYTF. Variable domain in full (rest from reference TRBV13 and TRBJ1-2): AAGVIQSPRHLIKEKRETATLKCYPIPRHDTVYWYQQGPGQDPQFLISFYEKMQSDKGSIPDRFSAQQFSDYHSELNMSSLELGDSALYFCASSPREPVYGYTFGSGTRLTVV.

This clonotype was found many times. V gene TRBV20-1 combines with J gene TRBJ2-3, with no clear D. The germline CDR1 and CDR2 sequences are DFQATT and SNEGSKA (reference sequence). The CDR3 runs to 11 residues. Here the CDR3 reads CSQGRTDTQYF. CDR3 nucleotides: TGCAGCCAAGGACGTACAGATACGCAGTATTTT.

This clonotype has only a few counts. The rearrangement joins TRBV3-1 to TRBJ2-7, with D unresolved. The V gene lost 4 bases and the J gene lost 1 base, with 5 bases spanning the gap. Per germline, CDR1 LGHDT and CDR2 YNNKEL (reference sequence). This CDR3 spans 12 amino acids. The CDR3 DNA is TGTGCCAGCAGCCTTCTTTCCTACGAGCAGTACTTC. This translates into CASSLLSYEQYF.

This clonotype was detected ten times or more. This sequence joins TRBV7-9 and TRBJ2-1, with D hard to call. Looked up from germline, CDR1 is SEHNR and CDR2 is FQNEAQ (reference sequence). This CDR3 has 15 amino acids. Between the trimmed V and J ends, which lost 5 bases and 3 bases, there was a span of 14 bases. The CDR3 nucleotides are TGTGCCAGCAGCCCCACGAGGAGTTACTACAATGAGCAGTTCTTC. Translated: CASSPTRSYYNEQFF.

In this sample, this clonotype turned up many times. The CDR3 loop reads CSVERRGPMNTEAFF. The DNA for the CDR3 is TGCAGCGTTGAACGTCGGGGGCCTATGAACACTGAAGCTTTCTTT. The chain combines TRBV29-1 with TRBJ1-1; maybe TRBD1 (6 bases). In germline, CDR1 is SQVTM, CDR2 ANQGSEA. CDR3 length: 15 amino acids. Trimming removed 2 bases from V and 0 bases from J, with 13 bases in between.